This T cell receptor beta chain came from a study of blood T cell repertoires in COVID-19. Study-level information: The United States, Italy and Spain provided the acute and convalescent COVID-19 samples. T cells, B-cell-depleted T cells, or PBMCs supplied cDNA or gDNA.

This clone has a single count. Germline CDR1 SGDLS, CDR2 YYNGEE. V shed 4 bases and J shed 0 bases, with 3 bases lying between them. This CDR3 comprises 12 residues. In the original processing: Reference gene primer amplification in the assay estimated nucleated cell counts. Sequenced by immunoSEQ multiplex PCR; TCRdb stores in-frame clones only, minus some. That table supplies the V and J calls and clone size; D and trimming were determined from the DNA. The sample holds 53,000 or so clones, 79% seen once. The source is a man aged 60 to 69 with acute or convalescent COVID-19. Sequencing was performed on peripheral blood. The gene calls are TRBV9 and TRBJ2-3; D unresolved. CDR3 in amino acids: CASSPSTDTQYF. CDR3 coding DNA: TGTGCCAGCAGCCCAAGCACAGATACGCAGTATTTT.